This T cell receptor (beta chain) is drawn from a study of Graves' ophthalmopathy and Graves' hyperthyroidism. Study-wide findings and caveats: Ophthalmopathy was separated from stable hyperthyroidism by a 13-signature model with 87.88% sensitivity and 81.08% specificity. Detected in blood as well were most expanded thyroid clonotypes with frequency above 0.001.

This clonotype has at least ten counts. The target antigen is unknown. Germline V gives CDR1 SNHLY, CDR2 FYNNEI. Trimming cost V 6 bases and J 0 bases, with 11 bases left between them. The CDR3 spans 15 residues. The TCR beta CDR3 regions underwent amplification from RNA transcripts. RT-PCR with HTBI primers came first, then second-round multiplex PCR. TCRdb recomputed calls from the multiplex PCR reads with MiXCR, one row per CDR3 protein. This table has about 240,000 distinct CDR3 sequences, approximately 42% appearing once. Ophthalmopathy donors showed moderate-to-severe activity, CAS ≥3, NOSPECS ≥4 and a duration under 3 months. PBMCs originated in 10 ml of fresh peripheral blood.

This receptor was taken from an adult man with Graves' ophthalmopathy. Sequences were obtained from peripheral blood. The chain couples TRBV2 to TRBJ1-4; D not resolved. The CDR3 is CASREYTATNEKLFF. The CDR3, as DNA: TGTGCCAGCAGAGAATACACAGCAACTAATGAAAAACTGTTTTTT.